These 27 T cell receptor beta chains came from one sample sequenced in a study of OX40 agonist ivuxolimab in advanced cancers. Assay: immunoSEQ multiplex PCR; the TCRdb copy retains only in-frame clones and omits some. The table has approximately 41,000 clones, approximately 88% seen once; the top ten hold about 0.6%. The sequencing used CD4+ or CD8+ T cells sorted from blood, collected in a trial of the OX40 agonist ivuxolimab. Receptors originate from an adult with an advanced solid tumor such as melanoma, head and neck, liver or kidney cancer.

Regarding this clone: One end of the junction varies from germline; a read error may be responsible. This chain links TRBV7-7 with TRBJ2-2, with 11 bases that match TRBD2. The CDR3 length is 17 residues. The germline V gene has CDR1 SSHAT and CDR2 FNYEAQ (reference sequence). CDR3 nucleotide sequence: TGTGCTAGCAGCTACCAACTAGCGGGGGCCGCCACCGGGGAGCTGTTTTTT. Encoded protein: CASSYQLAGAATGELFF.

J is TRBJ1-2 and V is TRBV9, with TRBD1 matching over 7 bases. The CDR3 sequence is 14 residues long. V gave up 2 bases and J gave up 8 bases; unmatched junction bases: 9. CDR1 and CDR2 (germline): SGDLS, YYNGEE. In DNA form, the CDR3 reads TGTGCCAGCAGCGTTCTGGACAGGCTGGGAGGCTACACCTTC. Its protein is CASSVLDRLGGYTF.

The V gene is TRBV5-5, the J gene TRBJ2-5, with TRBD1 matching over 10 bases. The germline V gene encodes CDR1 SGHKS and CDR2 YYEKEE (reference sequence). The CDR3 is 13 amino acids. The J segment lost 4 bases and the V segment lost 4 bases, leaving 1 base of the junction unmatched. The CDR3 region has the DNA TGTGCCAGCAGCCGGACAGGGGGAGAGACCCAGTACTTC. Translating gives CASSRTGGETQYF. Together with reference TRBV5-5 and TRBJ2-5, the CDR3 gives the full variable domain: DAGVTQSPTHLIKTRGQQVTLRCSPISGHKSVSWYQQVLGQGPQFIFQYYEKEERGRGNFPDRFSARQFPNYSSELNVNALLLGDSALYLCASSRTGGETQYFGPGTRLLVL.

The chain uses TRBV6-6 and TRBJ1-3, with TRBD1 matching over 7 bases. Germline V gene sequence: CDR1 MNHNY, CDR2 SVGAGI (reference sequence). With V trimmed by 5 bases and J by 2 bases, 6 bases remained unmatched. The CDR3 contains 15 residues. CDR3 residues: CASSLNRGAGNTIYF. The CDR3 DNA follows: TGTGCCAGCAGTCTCAACAGGGGAGCTGGAAACACCATATATTTT.

This sequence joins TRBV19 and TRBJ2-1, with D uncertain. The CDR3 extends over 12 amino acids. The germline V gene encodes CDR1 LNHDA and CDR2 SQIVND (reference sequence). V lost 2 bases to trimming and J lost 15 bases, with 14 bases between them. In DNA, the CDR3 is TGTGCCAGTAGTATAATAAGCTCCCGGCCGTTCTTC. Residues: CASSIISSRPFF.

The chain recombines TRBV30 with TRBJ2-6, with 7 bases aligning to TRBD2. Germline CDR1 is GTSNPN and CDR2 is SVGIG (reference sequence). With V trimmed by 5 bases and J by 2 bases, 15 bases remained unmatched. The CDR3 covers 18 residues. CDR3: CAWERGTGGVTGANVLTF. The CDR3 DNA is TGTGCCTGGGAAAGGGGAACGGGGGGAGTAACTGGGGCCAACGTCCTGACTTTC.

This chain connects TRBV7-9 to TRBJ1-6; D remains ambiguous. This CDR3 is built from 13 residues. Germline V gene sequence: CDR1 SEHNR, CDR2 FQNEAQ (reference sequence). Trimming shortened V by 4 bases and J by 7 bases, and 8 bases separated the two germline ends. The CDR3 nucleotides read TGTGCCAGCAGCTCAGAGCCGAATTCACCCCTCCACTTT. Its protein product is CASSSEPNSPLHF. The whole variable domain, filled in from reference TRBV7-9 and TRBJ1-6, reads DTGVSQNPRHKITKRGQNVTFRCDPISEHNRLYWYRQTLGQGPEFLTYFQNEAQLEKSRLLSDRFSAERPKGSFSTLEIQRTEQGDSAMYLCASSSEPNSPLHFGNGTRLTVT.

The rearrangement uses TRBV19 and TRBJ2-5, with D perhaps TRBD1 or TRBD2 (5 bases each). The CDR3 extends over 13 amino acids. With 5 bases removed from V and 2 bases from J, the gap between germline ends came to 9 bases. The V gene's germline CDR1 is LNHDA and CDR2 SQIVND (reference sequence). CDR3 DNA: TGTGCCAGTAGTCCGGGGCCTCAAGAGACCCAGTACTTC. Translated: CASSPGPQETQYF. The full variable domain, its missing parts supplied by reference TRBV19 and TRBJ2-5, is DGGITQSPKYLFRKEGQNVTLSCEQNLNHDAMYWYRQDPGQGLRLIYYSQIVNDFQKGDIAEGYSVSREKKESFPLTVTSAQKNPTAFYLCASSPGPQETQYFGPGTRLLVL.

The chain recombines TRBV7-2 with TRBJ1-5; no reliable D call. Germline-derived CDR1 and CDR2 are SGHTA and FQGNSA. The CDR3 has 16 residues. V lost 1 base and J lost 0, with 10 bases in between. The CDR3 coding sequence is TGTGCCAGCAGCTTAGTAGCCGGCCCTAGCAATCAGCCCCAGCATTTT. This translates into CASSLVAGPSNQPQHF.

This clone appeared a few times. The chain has TRBV9 and TRBJ2-7, with a possible D match to TRBD2 (6 bases). V lost 4 bases, J lost 10 bases, and 21 bases lay in between. CDR1 and CDR2 (germline): SGDLS, YYNGEE. The CDR3 extends over 14 amino acids. The CDR3 bases are TGTGCCAGCAGCCCCAACACGGGCCGGGGGACTCAGTACTTC. Residues: CASSPNTGRGTQYF. Full variable domain (outside the CDR3, taken from reference TRBV9 and TRBJ2-7): DSGVTQTPKHLITATGQRVTLRCSPRSGDLSVYWYQQSLDQGLQFLIQYYNGEERAKGNILERFSAQQFPDLHSELNLSSLELGDSALYFCASSPNTGRGTQYFGPGTRLTVT.

This clone was seen just once. The rearrangement links TRBV5-1 to TRBJ2-3; no clear D. In germline, CDR1 is SGHRS, CDR2 YFSETQ. This CDR3 spans 14 amino acids. V was pared by 4 bases and J by 3 bases, with 12 bases between. The CDR3 nucleotides read TGCGCCAGCAGCCTCAGGAGTGGGACAGATACGCAGTATTTT. This codes for CASSLRSGTDTQYF.

The genes are TRBV6-5 and TRBJ1-3; the D is unclear. Trimming left V 4 bases short and J 4 bases short, with 8 bases between. The germline gives CDR1 MNHEY, CDR2 SVGAGI. The CDR3 is 13 amino acids. CDR3 protein: CASSWGMGNTIYF. Written as DNA, the CDR3 is TGTGCCAGCAGTTGGGGTATGGGAAACACCATATATTTT.

J is TRBJ1-4 and V is TRBV19, with 7 bases that match TRBD1. Trimming at V came to 5 bases and at J to 12 bases, leaving 15 bases not matched to a gene. The germline V gene encodes CDR1 LNHDA and CDR2 SQIVND (reference sequence). The CDR3 runs to 15 residues. CDR3 nucleotides: TGTGCCAGTAGTGGGCTTGGGACAGCCCTGGGGGAACTGTTTTTT. This codes for CASSGLGTALGELFF.

In DNA, the CDR3 is TGTGCCAGCAGCCGACAGACAAACAGGGATGAAGCTTTCTTT. It is translated as CASSRQTNRDEAFF. The chain recombines TRBV14 with TRBJ1-1, with TRBD1 as a possible D gene (6 bases). Germline CDR1 SGHDN, CDR2 FVKESK. With 4 bases removed from V and 7 bases from J, the gap between germline ends came to 16 bases. The CDR3 is 14 amino acids.

In its sample, this clone was seen once. This specimen includes other DNA sequences encoding the same CDR3. The rearrangement links TRBV5-4 to TRBJ1-2; tentative D call: TRBD1 (6 bases). This CDR3 comprises 13 residues. Looked up from germline, CDR1 is SGHNT and CDR2 is YYREEE (reference sequence). Trimming stripped 5 bases from V and 4 bases from J, with 12 bases between. The CDR3 region is CASSLTGSYGYTF. The CDR3 nucleotides are TGTGCCAGCAGTCTGACAGGTAGCTATGGCTACACCTTC.

The rearrangement links TRBV5-6 to TRBJ1-3; D is possibly TRBD1 (6 bases). Trimming stripped 0 bases from V and 0 bases from J, with 13 bases between. The germline gives CDR1 SGHDT, CDR2 YYEEEE. The CDR3 runs to 17 residues. The CDR3 is CASSLGRGANSGNTIYF. The CDR3 DNA is TGTGCCAGCAGCTTGGGTCGGGGGGCGAACTCTGGAAACACCATATATTTT.

The genes are TRBV5-1 and TRBJ2-7, with 7 bases fitting TRBD1. This CDR3 region has 13 residues. Germline-derived CDR1 and CDR2 are SGHRS and YFSETQ. After removal of 4 bases from V and 3 bases from J, the junction contained 4 bases not matched to a gene. The CDR3: CASSPDRFYEQYF. Written as DNA, the CDR3 is TGCGCCAGCAGCCCGGACAGGTTCTACGAGCAGTACTTC.

This chain uses TRBV6-1 with TRBJ2-1; tentative D call: TRBD1 (5 bases). Germline loops: CDR1 MNHNS, CDR2 SASEGT. The CDR3 has 15 amino acids. Trimming removed 3 bases from V and 4 bases from J, with 13 bases in between. CDR3 bases: TGTGCCAGCAGTGAGACGACTTCAGGGTACAATGAGCAGTTCTTC. Its protein product is CASSETTSGYNEQFF.

This chain connects TRBV11-3 to TRBJ2-7; TRBD1 aligns across 7 bases. Germline lookup yields CDR1 SGHNT and CDR2 YENEEA. Trimming took 7 bases from V and 5 from J; bases not matched to a gene: 8. This CDR3 is 13 amino acids long. The CDR3 nucleotides are TGTGCCAGCAAGGGCAGGGGGTATGACGAGCAGTACTTC. Amino acids: CASKGRGYDEQYF.

The rearrangement joins TRBV7-8 to TRBJ1-1; TRBD1 might be the D (6 bases). The CDR3 extends over 15 amino acids. V shed 4 bases and J shed 1 base, with 13 bases lying between them. Germline V CDR1 and CDR2: SGHVS, FQNEAQ. The CDR3 sequence is CASSSYNRENTEAFF. In DNA, the CDR3 is TGTGCCAGCAGCTCCTACAACAGGGAGAACACTGAAGCTTTCTTT.

V and J are TRBV18 and TRBJ1-3; D is perhaps TRBD1 (6 bases). Germline V CDR1 and CDR2: KGHSH, LQKENI. The V end lost 6 bases, the J end lost 4 bases, and 16 bases lay between the germline ends. The CDR3 has 15 amino acids. As DNA, the CDR3 is TGTGCCAGCTCCCGGGACAAAGAAGAAGGAAACACCATATATTTT. Translated: CASSRDKEEGNTIYF.

The chain has TRBV11-3 and TRBJ2-7; tentatively, D is TRBD1 or TRBD2 (6 bases each). Germline CDR1 and CDR2: SGHNT and YENEEA. Trimming stripped 5 bases from V and 5 bases from J, with 28 bases between. The CDR3 is 18 amino acids. CDR3: CASSPSYRRGAWQNEQYF. DNA of the CDR3: TGTGCCAGCAGCCCATCCTATCGGAGGGGGGCCTGGCAGAACGAGCAGTACTTC.

About this clone: In the same sample, other DNA sequences code for this CDR3. The chain employs TRBV4-2 and TRBJ1-1; 8 nucleotides agree with TRBD1. V trimming: 0 bases; J trimming: 0 bases; junction bases outside the gene matches: 3. This CDR3 region has 16 residues. Germline V gene lookup returns CDR1 LGHNA and CDR2 YNFKEQ. The DNA for the CDR3 is TGTGCCAGCAGCCAAGATAAGGACAGGGTGAACACTGAAGCTTTCTTT. Amino acids: CASSQDKDRVNTEAFF.

The gene calls are TRBV7-2 and TRBJ2-3, with D possibly matching TRBD2 (7 bases). The CDR3 length is 15 residues. The V gene lost 4 bases and the J gene lost 6 bases, with 17 bases spanning the gap. In germline, CDR1 is SGHTA, CDR2 FQGNSA. In DNA, the CDR3 is TGTGCCAGCAGCTCGCTCCGGGGGGCATGGGATACGCAGTATTTT. Its translation: CASSSLRGAWDTQYF. Filled out from reference TRBV7-2 and TRBJ2-3, the complete variable domain reads GAGVSQSPSNKVTEKGKDVELRCDPISGHTALYWYRQSLGQGLEFLIYFQGNSAPDKSGLPSDRFSAERTGGSVSTLTIQRTQQEDSAVYLCASSSLRGAWDTQYFGPGTRLTVL.

The chain joins TRBV7-2 to TRBJ1-2; D remains ambiguous. This CDR3 spans 13 amino acids. The germline gives CDR1 SGHTA, CDR2 FQGNSA. V shed 2 bases and J shed 3 bases, with 7 bases lying between them. The CDR3 here is CASSLRQYYGYTF. DNA for the CDR3: TGTGCCAGCAGCTTAAGGCAATACTATGGCTACACCTTC.

CDR3 DNA sequence: TGTGCCAGCCAGAGACTAGCGGGGTTTACAGATACGCAGTATTTT. It codes for CASQRLAGFTDTQYF. This rearrangement joins TRBV2 to TRBJ2-3; 11 positions match TRBD2. This CDR3 is 15 amino acids long. Germline V gene lookup returns CDR1 SNHLY and CDR2 FYNNEI. Trimming took 8 bases from V and 3 from J; bases not matched to a gene: 7.

The V gene is TRBV5-6, the J gene TRBJ1-4, with a tentative D call TRBD1 (5 bases). The CDR3 is made up of 16 amino acids. CDR1 and CDR2 from the germline V gene are SGHDT and YYEEEE. With 3 bases removed from V and 6 bases from J, the gap between germline ends came to 18 bases. The CDR3 nucleotides read TGTGCCAGCAGCTCTAGGCGGAGAGGGGCTTATGAAAAACTGTTTTTT. Its translation is CASSSRRRGAYEKLFF.